These 26 T cell receptor beta chains were all obtained from the same sample, sequenced in a study of shared T cell receptors in the human thymus. Repertoires were generated with immunoSEQ multiplex PCR, while TCRdb's copy carries only in-frame clones and drops some. The sample holds approximately 580,000 clones, approximately 78% seen once. This sample also appeared in a second study, on human thymus T cells.

Sequencing used thymocytes. These receptors were obtained from a boy under three years old with a congenital heart defect.

Only one count was recorded for this clone. CDR3: CASSNPGTGFAYEQYF. In DNA, the CDR3 is TGTGCCAGCAGCAACCCGGGGACAGGCTTTGCCTACGAGCAGTACTTC. The chain is built from TRBV11-2 and TRBJ2-7, with 8 bases that match TRBD1. The germline V gene has CDR1 SGHAT and CDR2 FQNNGV. The junction had 11 bases not matched to a gene; V was cut back by 5 bases and J by 2 bases. This CDR3 is 16 amino acids long.

V gene TRBV4-1 combines with J gene TRBJ2-1; 8 bases map to TRBD1. CDR1 is MGHRA, CDR2 YSYEKL, per germline. The CDR3 spans 17 residues. Trimming removed 1 base from V and 4 bases from J; junction bases left unmatched: 9. This CDR3 is CASSQVPRTGPYNEQFF. The CDR3 DNA sequence: TGCGCCAGCAGCCAAGTGCCTCGGACAGGGCCTTACAATGAGCAGTTCTTC.

J is TRBJ2-4 and V is TRBV4-2; the match to TRBD2 covers 13 bases. Trimming took 0 bases from V and 0 from J; bases not matched to a gene: 5. The CDR3 runs to 19 residues. Germline V CDR1 and CDR2: LGHNA, YNFKEQ. The CDR3 spells CASSQDGLAGDRAKNIQYF. Here the CDR3 DNA reads TGTGCCAGCAGCCAAGATGGACTAGCGGGAGACCGAGCCAAAAACATTCAGTACTTC.

This chain joins TRBV4-1 and TRBJ2-5, with D perhaps TRBD1 (8 bases). Germline V lookup: CDR1 MGHRA, CDR2 YSYEKL. This CDR3 comprises 16 residues. V was trimmed by 4 bases and J by 5 bases, leaving 20 bases between them. The CDR3 sequence: CASSRVRERTGETQYF. The CDR3 DNA is TGCGCCAGCAGCCGAGTGCGGGAGCGGACAGGGGAGACCCAGTACTTC.

The chain couples TRBV7-9 to TRBJ2-5, with TRBD2 identical over 14 bases. The CDR3 extends over 17 amino acids. Per germline, CDR1 SEHNR and CDR2 FQNEAQ (reference sequence). With 1 base clipped from V and 5 bases from J, the junction kept 6 bases outside the gene matches. CDR3 DNA sequence: TGTGCCAGCAGCTTAGGTTGGACTAGCGGGAGGATGGAGACCCAGTACTTC. Translation gives CASSLGWTSGRMETQYF.

This clone has only one observation. The chain is built from TRBV5-1 and TRBJ1-3; TRBD1 is a possible D gene (6 bases). Germline loops: CDR1 SGHRS, CDR2 YFSETQ. CDR3 length: 15 residues. The germline V and J ends were trimmed by 4 bases and 1 base, with 12 bases remaining between them. CDR3: CASSPDSFSGNTIYF. In DNA form, the CDR3 reads TGCGCCAGCAGCCCGGACAGTTTTTCTGGAAACACCATATATTTT.

V usage is TRBV6-1 and J usage is TRBJ1-5; D uncertain. V lost 4 bases and J lost 0, with 7 bases in between. Germline V gives CDR1 MNHNS, CDR2 SASEGT. This CDR3 comprises 14 residues. The CDR3 region is CASSVYYSNQPQHF. The CDR3 coding sequence is TGTGCCAGCAGTGTCTACTATAGCAATCAGCCCCAGCATTTT.

The V gene is TRBV4-2, the J gene TRBJ2-4, with D possibly matching TRBD1 (6 bases). Trimming took 1 base from V and 3 from J, leaving 7 bases between them. The CDR3 is 14 amino acids. Per germline, CDR1 LGHNA and CDR2 YNFKEQ. Here the CDR3 DNA reads TGTGCCAGCAGCCAAGCGGACAGCAAAAACATTCAGTACTTC. Encoded protein: CASSQADSKNIQYF.

The chain joins TRBV5-4 to TRBJ2-1; D remains ambiguous. Germline lookup yields CDR1 SGHNT and CDR2 YYREEE (reference sequence). The CDR3 has 15 residues. Trimming shortened V by 3 bases and J by 7 bases, and 17 bases separated the two germline ends. The chain's CDR3 is CASSSRSSRLNEQFF. The CDR3, as DNA: TGTGCCAGCAGCTCTCGCTCTAGTCGGTTAAATGAGCAGTTCTTC. Looking up the rest from reference TRBV5-4 and TRBJ2-1 gives the full variable domain: ETGVTQSPTHLIKTRGQQVTLRCSSQSGHNTVSWYQQALGQGPQFIFQYYREEENGRGNFPPRFSGLQFPNYSSELNVNALELDDSALYLCASSSRSSRLNEQFFGPGTRLTVL.

The chain joins TRBV4-3 to TRBJ1-3; D might be TRBD1 (5 bases). CDR1 is LGHNA, CDR2 YSLEER, per germline. V lost 4 bases to trimming and J lost 0 bases, with 10 bases between them. CDR3 length: 15 residues. The CDR3 sequence: CASSRTTFSGNTIYF. CDR3 sequence (DNA): TGCGCCAGCAGCCGGACAACCTTCTCTGGAAACACCATATATTTT.

This rearrangement joins TRBV30 to TRBJ2-1; no reliable D call. CDR1 and CDR2 (germline): GTSNPN, SVGIG (reference sequence). CDR3 length equals 11 residues. V lost 2 bases and J 7 bases, leaving 6 bases between the germline ends. The CDR3 DNA reads as TGTGCCTGGAGTACAAGTAATGAGCAGTTCTTC. The encoded protein is CAWSTSNEQFF.

This chain connects TRBV12-5 to TRBJ2-7; 10 nucleotides match TRBD2. The CDR3 contains 18 residues. Germline V gives CDR1 LGHNT, CDR2 FRNRAP. The J segment lost 1 base and the V segment lost 0 bases, leaving 9 bases of the junction unmatched. Here the CDR3 DNA reads TGTGCTAGTGGTTTGGTGAAGCGGGAGGGCCGAGGGTCCTACGAGCAGTACTTC. Protein product: CASGLVKREGRGSYEQYF.

V usage is TRBV5-1 and J usage is TRBJ2-7; D not certain. The ends were cut back, 0 bases at V and 0 bases at J, with 7 bases in the middle. CDR3 length: 14 amino acids. The germline V gene encodes CDR1 SGHRS and CDR2 YFSETQ. The CDR3 reads CASSLASVSYEQYF. The DNA of the CDR3 is TGCGCCAGCAGCTTGGCGTCGGTCTCCTACGAGCAGTACTTC.

This clone turned up a few times. This chain connects TRBV5-8 to TRBJ2-1; 9 bases are a match to TRBD1. The trim removed 4 bases at V and 15 bases at J, leaving 11 bases unmatched. The germline CDR1 and CDR2 sequences are SGHTS and YDEGEE. This CDR3 has 13 amino acids. In DNA form, the CDR3 reads TGTGCCAGCAGCGCCCCTCGGGACAGGGATCTGTTCTTC. Translation gives CASSAPRDRDLFF.

The chain couples TRBV4-3 to TRBJ2-7, with 8 nucleotides matching TRBD2. Losses at the gene ends were 0 bases for V and 4 bases for J; bases not matched to a gene: 14. Germline CDR1 and CDR2: LGHNA and YSLEER. The CDR3 sequence is 18 residues long. The CDR3 nucleotides are TGCGCCAGCAGCCAAGATGATCGGGGAGGGGCGGGAGGATACGAGCAGTACTTC. It codes for CASSQDDRGGAGGYEQYF.

The gene calls are TRBV6-4 and TRBJ2-5; D ambiguous. The V end was cut by 3 bases, the J end by 2 bases, with 13 bases between. Germline loops: CDR1 MRHNA, CDR2 SNTAGT. The CDR3 has 15 amino acids. The CDR3 sequence: CASSERLPTQETQYF. The CDR3 DNA reads TGTGCCAGCAGTGAACGTTTGCCCACTCAAGAGACCCAGTACTTC.

The rearrangement joins TRBV7-8 to TRBJ2-7; the D call may be TRBD1 or TRBD2 (7 bases each). The germline V gene has CDR1 SGHVS and CDR2 FQNEAQ. Trimming shortened V by 5 bases and J by 0 bases, and 20 bases separated the two germline ends. CDR3 length: 17 amino acids. CDR3 DNA: TGTGCCAGCAGCCTAGGGAGGGAGACAGGGAACTCCTACGAGCAGTACTTC. It specifies CASSLGRETGNSYEQYF.

The V and J genes are TRBV5-4 and TRBJ2-7, with D possibly matching TRBD1 (6 bases). The germline V and J ends were trimmed by 2 bases and 5 bases, with 11 bases remaining between them. CDR3 length: 13 residues. Germline CDR1 reads SGHNT; CDR2 reads YYREEE (reference sequence). The DNA of the CDR3 is TGTGCCAGCAGCTTCATAGGGGGTAACGAGCAGTACTTC. Protein product: CASSFIGGNEQYF.

The V and J genes are TRBV27 and TRBJ2-5, with 9 bases lining up with TRBD1. This CDR3 comprises 15 residues. The V segment lost 3 bases and the J segment 0 bases; nucleotides outside the gene matches: 2. CDR1 and CDR2 (germline): MNHEY, SMNVEV (reference sequence). In DNA form, the CDR3 reads TGTGCCAGCAGTTTCGGGACAGGGTACCAAGAGACCCAGTACTTC. It translates to CASSFGTGYQETQYF.

The V gene is TRBV27, the J gene TRBJ2-1, with D possibly matching TRBD2 (6 bases). Germline V gene data show CDR1 as MNHEY and CDR2 as SMNVEV (reference sequence). With 3 bases removed from V and 6 bases from J, the gap between germline ends came to 21 bases. The CDR3 runs to 17 residues. The CDR3 protein is CASSFAGRSEGTNEQFF. CDR3 nucleotides: TGTGCCAGCAGTTTCGCCGGGAGAAGCGAGGGGACCAATGAGCAGTTCTTC.

The chain recombines TRBV12-5 with TRBJ2-1; 11 bases line up with TRBD2. This CDR3 region has 18 residues. CDR1 is LGHNT, CDR2 FRNRAP, per germline. The V and J ends lost 1 base and 7 bases, in that order; junction bases with no gene match: 12. CDR3 in amino acids: CASGLAPRLAGSRNEQFF. CDR3 in DNA: TGTGCTAGTGGTTTGGCCCCCCGACTAGCGGGATCAAGGAATGAGCAGTTCTTC.

The V and J genes are TRBV5-8 and TRBJ2-3; the match to TRBD1 covers 9 bases. The ends lost 7 bases at V and 1 base at J; junction bases unmatched: 7. Germline CDR1 SGHTS, CDR2 YDEGEE. The CDR3 totals 15 residues. CDR3 sequence: CASGAGQGRTDTQYF. CDR3 sequence (DNA): TGTGCCAGCGGCGCGGGACAGGGCCGCACAGATACGCAGTATTTT. The full variable domain, in which reference TRBV5-8 and TRBJ2-3 provide the parts outside the CDR3, is EAGVTQSPTHLIKTRGQQATLRCSPISGHTSVYWYQQALGLGLQFLLWYDEGEERNRGNFPPRFSGRQFPNYSSELNVNALELEDSALYLCASGAGQGRTDTQYFGPGTRLTVL.

The chain recombines TRBV6-5 with TRBJ2-5; 9 nucleotides align to TRBD2. V dropped 8 bases and J dropped 0; count of bases not matched to a gene: 1. This CDR3 has 13 residues. From germline, CDR1 is MNHEY and CDR2 SVGAGI. The CDR3, as DNA: TGTGCCAGCGCTAGCGGGAACCAAGAGACCCAGTACTTC. Translating gives CASASGNQETQYF.

This chain joins TRBV5-8 and TRBJ2-2; 8 bases are shared with TRBD1. Trimming at V came to 6 bases and at J to 2 bases, leaving 0 bases not matched to a gene. The CDR3 totals 13 residues. The germline V gene has CDR1 SGHTS and CDR2 YDEGEE. CDR3 DNA sequence: TGTGCCAGCACAGGGGGCAACACCGGGGAGCTGTTTTTT. This codes for CASTGGNTGELFF.

This sequence joins TRBV7-2 and TRBJ2-3; 7 nucleotides line up with TRBD1. J was trimmed by 2 bases and V by 3 bases; bases with no gene match: 5. Germline V lookup: CDR1 SGHTA, CDR2 FQGNSA. This CDR3 has 15 amino acids. The CDR3, as DNA: TGTGCCAGCAGCTTCCGAGACAGGGACACAGATACGCAGTATTTT. Its translation: CASSFRDRDTDTQYF.

This clone occurred once. This chain connects TRBV6-4 to TRBJ2-2; TRBD2 aligns across 10 bases. The CDR3 sequence is 16 residues long. The V and J ends lost 5 bases and 5 bases, in that order; junction bases with no gene match: 8. Germline V lookup: CDR1 MRHNA, CDR2 SNTAGT. The CDR3: CASSSQLAGRTGELFF. The CDR3 DNA is TGTGCCAGCAGTTCCCAACTAGCGGGAAGAACCGGGGAGCTGTTTTTT.